The rows below give T cell receptor beta chains drawn from one sample of a study of blood T cells in healthy people across ages. Each CDR3 protein is one row after TCRdb ran MiXCR on the 5' RACE reads. The sample yields roughly 1,500,000 distinct CDR3 sequences, roughly 30% seen once. Sequencing was done on a sample of blood. The receptors originated from a woman aged 25 to 39 in good health. Each CDR3 is given with its conserved first and last residue. Fields, in order: V gene, D gene, J gene, CDR3 protein. D genes are given only for firm matches.

TRBV7-8	-	TRBJ2-1	CASSLGFGGNYNEQFF
TRBV5-1	-	TRBJ2-7	CASSLASREGIYEQYF
TRBV28	-	TRBJ1-2	CASSGTGTVYGYTF
TRBV27	-	TRBJ2-3	CASSLRQGGVDTQYF
TRBV5-1	-	TRBJ1-1	CASRFSANTEAFF
TRBV20-1	-	-	CRASQEYEQYF
TRBV25-1	-	TRBJ2-1	CASSERGRNDEQFF
TRBV18	-	TRBJ2-3	CASSPLLGESSTDTQYF
TRBV10-3	TRBD2	TRBJ2-1	CAISLGTSGGNEQFF
TRBV2	-	TRBJ2-3	CASREGSQVDTQYF
TRBV5-8	TRBD1	TRBJ1-5	CASSPGVGQGSNQPQHF
TRBV2	-	TRBJ2-7	CASSEGSPAHKFPYEQYF
TRBV7-6	TRBD2	TRBJ2-1	CASSLRLAGADNEQFF
TRBV7-9	TRBD2	TRBJ2-3	CASGRITDTQYF
TRBV12-3/TRBV12-4	TRBD2	TRBJ2-3	CASSSLAGGSTDAQYF
TRBV7-6	-	TRBJ2-3	CASSLGLIANWADTQYF
TRBV5-1	-	TRBJ1-1	CASSPSVRGNTEAFF
TRBV28	-	TRBJ1-1	CASSFIWSAGDTEAFF
TRBV20-1	TRBD1	TRBJ1-2	CSAETGGNYGYTF
TRBV7-3	TRBD1	TRBJ2-7	CASSPRDRGIGEQYF
TRBV27	-	-	CASSSEPGRRKETQYF
TRBV7-6	-	TRBJ1-2	CASSLAMGTDRYTF